This entry concerns a single T cell receptor beta chain. Its antigen is not identified. The data belong to a study of cytomegalovirus exposure and HLA in healthy donors. Findings and caveats of the study: Per a later analysis, about 18,000 TCR beta sequences showed association with HLA alleles at 0.05 false discovery rate. By HLA locus, TCR association rates varied in a later analysis, with DRB1 showing the most and HLA-C the fewest.

Trimming took 4 bases from V and 2 from J; bases not matched to a gene: 3. This CDR3 is built from 14 residues. CDR1 is MNHEY, CDR2 SVGAGI, per germline. The PCR made use of 60 Vbeta and 13 Jbeta primers. In the authors' methods: In a later analysis, around 87 million unique TCR beta chains included roughly 11 million shared by two or more donors. Some clones are missing from TCRdb's copy, which holds only in-frame ones; the method was immunoSEQ multiplex PCR. V, J and clone size were drawn from that table, and D and trimming were deduced from the DNA. The sample holds 130,000 or so clones, 8.5% to 10% seen once.

This receptor was obtained from a man between 35 and 55 years old in good health and CMV-seronegative. The chain employs TRBV6-5 and TRBJ2-7; 9 bases are shared with TRBD1. Sequenced sample: PBMCs. The DNA for the CDR3 is TGTGCCAGCAGTTCGGACAGGGGCACCTACGAGCAGTACTTC. It translates to CASSSDRGTYEQYF.